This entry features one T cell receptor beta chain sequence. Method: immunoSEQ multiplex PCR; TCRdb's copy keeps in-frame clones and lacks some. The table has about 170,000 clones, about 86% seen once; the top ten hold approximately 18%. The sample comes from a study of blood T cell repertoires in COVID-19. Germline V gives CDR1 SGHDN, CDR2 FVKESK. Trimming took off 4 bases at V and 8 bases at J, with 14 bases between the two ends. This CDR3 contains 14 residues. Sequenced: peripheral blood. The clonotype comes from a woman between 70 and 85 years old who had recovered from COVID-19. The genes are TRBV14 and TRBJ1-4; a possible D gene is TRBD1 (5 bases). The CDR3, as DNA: TGTGCCAGCAGCCCTCAGGGTCTGGGGGAAAAACTGTTTTTT. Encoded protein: CASSPQGLGEKLFF.